This T cell receptor (beta chain) appears in the sequencing data of a study of blood T cell repertoires in COVID-19. Study context: COVID-19 samples, acute and convalescent, were from the United States, Italy and Spain. T cells, B-cell-depleted T cells, or PBMCs provided the cDNA or gDNA that served as material.

The V gene's germline CDR1 is SGHAT and CDR2 FQDESV (reference sequence). V shed 7 bases and J shed 7 bases, with 13 bases lying between them. This CDR3 region has 13 residues. Donors of Cohort 3 who recovered were those that had two negative PCRs, clearance, or symptom resolution. Per the authors' pipeline: From reference gene primer amplification, estimates of nucleated cell counts were derived. Data came from immunoSEQ multiplex PCR; TCRdb stores just in-frame clones and leaves some out. Clone size and the V and J calls come from that table; the DNA yielded D and trimming. The sample lists about 270,000 clones, roughly 86% occurring once.

The origin of this receptor is a woman aged 18-29 years who had recovered from COVID-19. Specimen: PBMCs or T cells enriched from blood (not recorded which). The chain recombines TRBV11-1 with TRBJ2-2, with D maybe TRBD1 (6 bases). The CDR3: CASMSGVNGELFF. Written as DNA, the CDR3 is TGTGCCAGCATGTCAGGGGTTAACGGGGAGCTGTTTTTT.